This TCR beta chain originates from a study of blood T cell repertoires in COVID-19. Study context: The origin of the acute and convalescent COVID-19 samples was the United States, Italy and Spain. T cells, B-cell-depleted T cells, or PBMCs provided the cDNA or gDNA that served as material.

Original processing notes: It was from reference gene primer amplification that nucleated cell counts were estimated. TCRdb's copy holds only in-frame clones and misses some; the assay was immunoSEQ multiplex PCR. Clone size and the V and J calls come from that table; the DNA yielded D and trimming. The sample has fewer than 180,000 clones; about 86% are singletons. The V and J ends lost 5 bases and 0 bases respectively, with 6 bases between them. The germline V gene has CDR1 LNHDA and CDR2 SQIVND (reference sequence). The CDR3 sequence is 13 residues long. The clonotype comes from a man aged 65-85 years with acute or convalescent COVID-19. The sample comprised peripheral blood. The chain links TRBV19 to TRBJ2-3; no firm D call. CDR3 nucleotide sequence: TGTGCCAGTAGTGCGATTAGCACAGATACGCAGTATTTT. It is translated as CASSAISTDTQYF. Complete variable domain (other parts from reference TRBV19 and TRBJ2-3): DGGITQSPKYLFRKEGQNVTLSCEQNLNHDAMYWYRQDPGQGLRLIYYSQIVNDFQKGDIAEGYSVSREKKESFPLTVTSAQKNPTAFYLCASSAISTDTQYFGPGTRLTVL.